The rows below give T cell receptor beta chains drawn from one sample of a study of CD8 T cells in ankylosing spondylitis. TCRdb reprocessed the 5' RACE reads via MiXCR and lists one record per CDR3 protein. The sample contains about 42,000 distinct CDR3 sequences, over 3.5% of which appear only once. Sequenced: blood, either unsorted or a sorted T cell fraction (not recorded which). These receptor sequences come from a female donor with ankylosing spondylitis or in good health (not recorded which). The CDR3 runs from the conserved cysteine through the conserved F or W. D genes are given only for firm matches. Clone size is not always given. Where it is, it says once, few, many or a class for expanded clones.

v_gene	abundance	d_gene	j_gene	CDR3aa	CDR3nt
TRBV9	many	.	TRBJ1-1	CASSVGNSITEAFF	TGTGCCAGCAGCGTGGGCAACTCTATTACTGAAGCTTTCTTT
TRBV9	few	TRBD1	TRBJ2-2	CASSVGSGTVPGELFF	TGTGCCAGCAGCGTAGGGTCAGGGACAGTACCCGGGGAGCTGTTTTTT
TRBV9	few	.	TRBJ1-1	CASSTRGFSNTEAFF	TGTGCCAGCAGCACCCGGGGATTTTCGAACACTGAAGCTTTCTTT
TRBV9	many	.	TRBJ2-1	CASSVQGLDGEQFF	TGTGCCAGCAGCGTACAGGGGCTCGATGGTGAGCAGTTCTTC
TRBV23-1	many	.	TRBJ2-5	CASSQSDQETQYF	TGCGCCAGCAGTCAATCGGACCAAGAGACCCAGTACTTC
TRBV9	many	.	TRBJ2-3	CASSGFSTDTQYF	TGTGCCAGCAGCGGCTTTAGCACAGATACGCAGTATTTT
TRBV9	many	.	TRBJ2-2	CASSVGWENTGELFF	TGTGCCAGCAGCGTAGGTTGGGAAAACACCGGGGAGCTGTTTTTT
TRBV9	medium-sized	.	TRBJ2-1	CASSVDQGGYNEQFF	TGTGCCAGCAGCGTAGACCAGGGGGGTTACAATGAGCAGTTCTTC
TRBV9	few	TRBD1	TRBJ2-1	CASSVVGTGTAYNEQFF	TGTGCCAGCAGCGTAGTGGGAACCGGGACAGCTTACAATGAGCAGTTCTTC
TRBV9	many	.	TRBJ2-5	CASSTVGETQYF	TGTGCCAGCAGCACGGTGGGGGAGACCCAGTACTTC
TRBV9	many	.	TRBJ1-3	CASSRDSSGNTIYF	TGTGCCAGCAGTAGGGATAGCTCTGGAAACACCATATATTTT
TRBV9	many	.	TRBJ2-2	CASSVWGNTGELFF	TGTGCCAGCAGCGTTTGGGGGAACACCGGGGAGCTGTTTTTT
TRBV9	many	.	TRBJ2-7	CASSGGPNSYEQYF	TGTGCCAGCAGCGGGGGACCGAACTCCTACGAGCAGTACTTC
TRBV9	many	TRBD2	TRBJ2-7	CASSSSGRFYEQYF	TGTGCCAGCAGCTCTAGCGGGAGATTTTACGAGCAGTACTTC
TRBV9	many	.	TRBJ1-2	CASSVDLGANYGYTF	TGTGCCAGCAGCGTAGATTTAGGGGCGAACTATGGCTACACCTTC
TRBV9	many	.	TRBJ2-1	CASSVGLPRGGEQFF	TGTGCCAGCAGCGTAGGGCTGCCAAGAGGGGGTGAGCAGTTCTTC
TRBV9	.	.	TRBJ2-1	CASSVSPGVDEQFF	TGTGCCAGCAGCGTAAGCCCGGGGGTAGATGAGCAGTTCTTC
TRBV9	medium-sized	TRBD2	TRBJ2-3	CASSGSGGTDTQYF	TGTGCCAGCAGCGGTAGCGGGGGCACAGATACGCAGTATTTT
TRBV9	many	.	TRBJ2-2	CASSPTGVAGELFF	TGTGCCAGCAGCCCTACTGGAGTGGCCGGGGAGCTGTTTTTT
TRBV9	many	TRBD1	TRBJ2-2	CASSADRGFSTTGELFF	TGTGCCAGCAGCGCGGACAGGGGTTTCTCCACCACCGGGGAGCTGTTTTTT
TRBV9	many	.	TRBJ2-3	CASSTQGGLTDTQYF	TGTGCCAGCAGCACGCAGGGGGGACTCACAGATACGCAGTATTTT
TRBV9	.	TRBD1	TRBJ2-1	CASSRTPPGQGAYNEQFF	TGTGCCAGCAGCAGAACTCCCCCGGGACAGGGGGCTTACAATGAGCAGTTCTTC
TRBV9	many	.	TRBJ1-1	CASSSRQNTEAFF	TGTGCCAGCAGCTCGCGACAGAACACTGAAGCTTTCTTT
TRBV9	many	TRBD2	TRBJ2-1	CASSPRLAGGHVEQFF	TGTGCCAGCAGCCCCCGGCTAGCGGGGGGGCACGTTGAGCAGTTCTTC
TRBV9	medium-sized	.	TRBJ1-2	CASSPRTVPYGYTF	TGTGCCAGCAGCCCCAGGACTGTACCCTATGGCTACACCTTC
TRBV6-8	many	.	TRBJ1-2	CASSPGGSPWGYGYTF	TGTGCCAGCAGCCCCGGGGGTTCTCCTTGGGGCTATGGCTACACCTTC
TRBV9	many	.	TRBJ2-3	CASSVGGRSTDTQYF	TGTGCCAGCAGCGTAGGCGGTAGGAGCACAGATACGCAGTATTTT
TRBV9	many	TRBD2	TRBJ2-5	CASSVEAGRVQETQYF	TGTGCCAGCAGCGTAGAGGCGGGGAGGGTCCAAGAGACCCAGTACTTC